This entry describes one TCR beta chain. Its specificity is not known. These data originate in a study of cytomegalovirus exposure and HLA in healthy donors. Study overall: Genetic ancestry analysis placed under 90% of the 398 donors that were genotyped in the Caucasian-associated cluster. Study results and caveats: Earlier findings revealed that most TCR beta V segments proved productive either about 90% or about 30% of the time.

The PCR employed 60 Vbeta primers together with 13 Jbeta primers. Repertoires were generated with immunoSEQ multiplex PCR, while TCRdb's copy carries only in-frame clones and drops some. The repertoire holds approximately 52,000 clones, with about three quarters as singletons. V lost 1 base and J 4 bases, leaving 8 bases between the germline ends. Germline CDR1 reads SEHNR; CDR2 reads FQNEAQ (reference sequence). The CDR3 loop spans 14 amino acids. This receptor was obtained from a female donor in good health and CMV-seronegative. What was sequenced was PBMCs. The chain couples TRBV7-9 to TRBJ2-1; D perhaps matches TRBD2 (5 bases). The CDR3 coding sequence is TGTGCCAGCAGCTTAGATGGCGGGTACAATGAGCAGTTCTTC. Translation: CASSLDGGYNEQFF.